Presented here are 11 T cell receptor beta chains from one specimen sequenced in a study of post-analysis software for immune sequencing data. The study, taken as a whole, reports: Patients carried four or five TRBV segments more frequently than controls did, and TRBV5-6, TRBV5-1 and TRBV20-1 were among them.

Unique molecular identifiers were present in the TCR beta cDNA libraries. TCRdb ran MiXCR on the PCR reads and lists one entry per CDR3 protein. The sample comprises a few hundred thousand distinct CDR3 sequences, 30% to 45% of which are singletons, and around 15% rests with the top ten. The antigens of these receptors remain unknown. Sequencing used blood. These receptors all come from a girl aged 10-17 years with multiple sclerosis.

This clonotype was counted a few times. The chain joins TRBV12-3 or TRBV12-4 to TRBJ2-1, with 8 bases fitting TRBD1. V gave up 5 bases and J gave up 6 bases; unmatched junction bases: 9. The CDR3 has 15 residues. CDR3 nucleotides: TGTGCCAGCAGTACCGGGACAGGTGGTCGCAATGAGCAGTTCTTC. This sequence encodes CASSTGTGGRNEQFF.

This clonotype was counted at least ten times. V usage is TRBV20-1 and J usage is TRBJ2-3, with 9 bases matching TRBD2. V trimming: 2 bases; J trimming: 6 bases; junction bases outside the gene matches: 9. The CDR3 sequence is 15 residues long. The germline CDR1 and CDR2 sequences are DFQATT and SNEGSKA (reference sequence). CDR3 bases: TGCAGTGCTAGATCCCCGCGCGGGGGGGCCGATACGCAGTATTTT. This encodes CSARSPRGGADTQYF.

The chain employs TRBV12-3 or TRBV12-4 and TRBJ2-1; 8 bases match TRBD2. V lost 4 bases to trimming and J lost 2 bases; unmatched junction nucleotides: 7. The CDR3 has 16 amino acids. The DNA for the CDR3 is TGTGCCAGCAGTTGGGAAAGGACTAGCACCTACAATGAGCAGTTCTTC. Protein product: CASSWERTSTYNEQFF.

This clonotype was detected only once. The chain uses TRBV20-1 and TRBJ2-1, with 14 bases lining up with TRBD2. CDR3 size: 18 residues. The germline V gene encodes CDR1 DFQATT and CDR2 SNEGSKA (reference sequence). The CDR3 sequence is CSGEPGLAGVSSYNEQFF. The CDR3 DNA is TGCAGCGGAGAACCGGGACTAGCGGGGGTTAGCTCCTACAATGAGCAGTTCTTC.

The chain couples TRBV20-1 to TRBJ2-7; 8 bases line up with TRBD2. The CDR3 is made up of 13 amino acids. The V gene end was trimmed by 5 bases and the J gene end by 1 base; junction bases not matched to a gene: 4. The V gene's germline CDR1 is DFQATT and CDR2 SNEGSKA (reference sequence). The CDR3 nucleotides are TGCAGTGCTGTACCTAGCGGGTCCTACGAGCAGTACTTC. Translation gives CSAVPSGSYEQYF.

V is TRBV3-1 and J is TRBJ2-5; perhaps TRBD2 as D (7 bases). The CDR3 consists of 15 residues. Trimming took 4 bases from V and 0 from J, leaving 12 bases between them. CDR1 is LGHDT and CDR2 is YNNKEL in the germline V gene (reference sequence). The CDR3 DNA follows: TGTGCCAGCAGCCCGGGGGGCAATTACCAAGAGACCCAGTACTTC. This translates into CASSPGGNYQETQYF.

V usage is TRBV12-3 or TRBV12-4 and J usage is TRBJ2-3; maybe TRBD1 (6 bases). Deletions cut 6 bases from V and 0 bases from J, with 10 bases between. The CDR3 sequence is 14 residues long. In DNA, the CDR3 is TGTGCCAGCAGGCCTACAGGGAGCACAGATACGCAGTATTTT. This codes for CASRPTGSTDTQYF.

Remarks on this clonotype: Its ends do not fully match the called genes, so a read error is possible. The chain uses TRBV6-2 or TRBV6-3 and TRBJ2-1; 8 nucleotides match TRBD2. Germline loops: CDR1 MNHEY, CDR2 SVGEGT. The length of the CDR3 is 15 residues. The DNA for the CDR3 is TGTGCCAGCAGTTACCCACTAGCGGTTTACAATGAACAGTTCTTC. This codes for CASSYPLAVYNEQFF.

J is TRBJ1-2 and V is TRBV7-9; TRBD1 is a possible D gene (6 bases). With 4 bases removed from V and 5 bases from J, the gap between germline ends came to 11 bases. The CDR3 is 13 amino acids. Germline CDR1 and CDR2: SEHNR and FQNEAQ (reference sequence). The CDR3 DNA reads TGTGCCAGCAGCTACCAACAGGGTTATGGCTACACCTTC. It is translated as CASSYQQGYGYTF.

The chain recombines TRBV28 with TRBJ2-3, with 7 positions matching TRBD1. This CDR3 contains 15 residues. Trimming cost V 2 bases and J 0 bases; bases outside gene matches: 2. CDR1 is MDHEN and CDR2 is SYDVKM in the germline V gene. CDR3 region: CASSLTQGSTDTQYF. CDR3 sequence (DNA): TGTGCCAGCAGTTTAACACAGGGGAGCACAGATACGCAGTATTTT.

The chain has TRBV5-1 and TRBJ2-7, with a weak D call TRBD1 (6 bases). From germline, CDR1 is SGHRS and CDR2 YFSETQ. This CDR3 is 17 amino acids long. V lost 6 bases to trimming and J lost 7 bases, with 29 bases between them. CDR3 protein: CASTSKPPGQPRWEQYF. The DNA for the CDR3 is TGCGCCAGCACCTCAAAACCTCCGGGACAACCTCGCTGGGAGCAGTACTTC.